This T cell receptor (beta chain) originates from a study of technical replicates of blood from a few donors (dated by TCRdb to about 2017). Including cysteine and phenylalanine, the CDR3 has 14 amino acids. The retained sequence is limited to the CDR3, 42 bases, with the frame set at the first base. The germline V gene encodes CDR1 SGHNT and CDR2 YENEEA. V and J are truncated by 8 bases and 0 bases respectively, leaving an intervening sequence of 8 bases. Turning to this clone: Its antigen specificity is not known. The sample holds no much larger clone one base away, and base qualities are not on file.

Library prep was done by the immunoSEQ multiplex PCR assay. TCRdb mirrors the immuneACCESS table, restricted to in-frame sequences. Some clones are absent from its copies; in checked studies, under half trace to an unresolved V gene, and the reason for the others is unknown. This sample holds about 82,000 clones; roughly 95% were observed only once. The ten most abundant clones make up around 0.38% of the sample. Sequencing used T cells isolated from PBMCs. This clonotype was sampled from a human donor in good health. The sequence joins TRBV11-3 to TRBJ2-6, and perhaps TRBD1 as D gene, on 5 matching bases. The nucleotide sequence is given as TGTGCCAGCGGAAGGGGCTCTGGGGCCAACGTCCTGACTTTC. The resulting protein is CASGRGSGANVLTF. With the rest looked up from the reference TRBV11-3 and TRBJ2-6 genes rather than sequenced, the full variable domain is EAGVVQSPRYKIIEKKQPVAFWCNPISGHNTLYWYLQNLGQGPELLIRYENEEAVDDSQLPKDRFSAERLKGVDSTLKIQPAELGDSAVYLCASGRGSGANVLTFGAGSRLTVL.